One and the same sample provided the 8 T cell receptor beta chains below, sequenced in a study of Ad26.COV2.S vaccination and SARS-CoV-2 variants. Documented treatment: around 19 received Ad26.COV2.S at low or high dose, single or two shots; 5 received placebo; per-sample allocation not given. Collection of the samples took place on day 63 after the first injection of vaccine or placebo. Only in-frame clones appear in the TCRdb table, and some are missing; sequencing was by immunoSEQ multiplex PCR. The table shows a few hundred thousand clones, with roughly nine tenths occurring only once. This material consisted of peripheral blood, taken in a trial of Ad26.COV2.S vaccine versus placebo. The receptors were gathered from a person between 18 and 65 years old who received the Ad26.COV2.S COVID-19 vaccine or a placebo.

The chain carries TRBV27 and TRBJ2-5, with TRBD1 identical over 7 bases. The CDR3 runs to 14 residues. Trimming at V came to 4 bases and at J to 1 base, leaving 3 bases not matched to a gene. The V gene's germline CDR1 is MNHEY and CDR2 SMNVEV (reference sequence). The CDR3 reads CASSWTGPQETQYF. CDR3 DNA: TGTGCCAGCAGTTGGACAGGTCCCCAAGAGACCCAGTACTTC.

The J gene is TRBJ2-7, the V gene TRBV11-1; the match to TRBD1 covers 8 bases. V shed 5 bases and J 2 bases; nucleotides not matched to a gene: 8. The length of the CDR3 is 15 residues. CDR1 SGHAT and CDR2 FQDESV come from the germline V gene (reference sequence). The CDR3 protein is CASSPRQGLTYEQYF. The DNA of the CDR3 is TGTGCCAGCAGCCCCCGACAGGGGCTAACCTACGAGCAGTACTTC.

The chain carries TRBV28 and TRBJ2-5, with D perhaps matching TRBD1 or TRBD2 (5 bases each). From germline, CDR1 is MDHEN and CDR2 SYDVKM. The CDR3 runs to 14 residues. Trimming pared 5 bases from V and 5 bases from J, leaving 15 bases between. CDR3 nucleotides: TGTGCCAGCAGTCTACCGGGACGGAGGGAGACCCAGTACTTC. Amino acids: CASSLPGRRETQYF.

This sequence joins TRBV6-2 or TRBV6-3 and TRBJ2-3; 8 positions agree with TRBD2. J was trimmed by 4 bases and V by 6 bases; bases with no gene match: 9. Germline assignment: CDR1 MNHEY and CDR2 SVGEGT. The length of the CDR3 is 15 residues. DNA for the CDR3: TGTGCCAGCAGCTTAGCGGGAACCTTACCAGATACGCAGTATTTT. Amino acid sequence: CASSLAGTLPDTQYF.

This sequence joins TRBV24-1 and TRBJ1-4; D unclear. Germline-derived CDR1 and CDR2 are KGHDR and SFDVKD. Trimming took 4 bases from V and 7 from J, leaving 9 bases between them. CDR3 length: 13 amino acids. CDR3 loop: CATSDARGEKLFF. The DNA of the CDR3 is TGTGCCACCAGTGACGCCAGAGGTGAAAAACTGTTTTTT.

In this sample, this clone turned up once. The chain joins TRBV6-5 to TRBJ1-6; D gene unclear. The CDR3 loop spans 13 amino acids. Germline V gene data show CDR1 as MNHEY and CDR2 as SVGAGI. Deletions cut 0 bases from V and 8 bases from J, with 5 bases between. The CDR3, as DNA: TGTGCCAGCAGTTACTCAAGGGATTCACCCCTCCACTTT. This sequence encodes CASSYSRDSPLHF.

This clone was seen just once. This chain joins TRBV11-3 and TRBJ2-3; TRBD1 agrees at 7 bases. Germline V gene sequence: CDR1 SGHNT, CDR2 YENEEA. The V gene end was trimmed by 5 bases and the J gene end by 2 bases; junction bases not matched to a gene: 7. This CDR3 region has 15 residues. Written as DNA, the CDR3 is TGTGCCAGCAGCGCCGGGACAGATTTCACAGATACGCAGTATTTT. Translated, it gives CASSAGTDFTDTQYF. Looking up the rest from reference TRBV11-3 and TRBJ2-3 gives the full variable domain: EAGVVQSPRYKIIEKKQPVAFWCNPISGHNTLYWYLQNLGQGPELLIRYENEEAVDDSQLPKDRFSAERLKGVDSTLKIQPAELGDSAVYLCASSAGTDFTDTQYFGPGTRLTVL.

The chain employs TRBV12-5 and TRBJ1-5; D is unresolved. Germline V lookup: CDR1 LGHNT, CDR2 FRNRAP. The CDR3 length is 12 residues. Trimming stripped 7 bases from V and 7 bases from J, with 11 bases between. The CDR3 protein is CASERAHQPQHF. CDR3 sequence (DNA): TGTGCTAGTGAGAGGGCCCACCAGCCCCAGCATTTT.